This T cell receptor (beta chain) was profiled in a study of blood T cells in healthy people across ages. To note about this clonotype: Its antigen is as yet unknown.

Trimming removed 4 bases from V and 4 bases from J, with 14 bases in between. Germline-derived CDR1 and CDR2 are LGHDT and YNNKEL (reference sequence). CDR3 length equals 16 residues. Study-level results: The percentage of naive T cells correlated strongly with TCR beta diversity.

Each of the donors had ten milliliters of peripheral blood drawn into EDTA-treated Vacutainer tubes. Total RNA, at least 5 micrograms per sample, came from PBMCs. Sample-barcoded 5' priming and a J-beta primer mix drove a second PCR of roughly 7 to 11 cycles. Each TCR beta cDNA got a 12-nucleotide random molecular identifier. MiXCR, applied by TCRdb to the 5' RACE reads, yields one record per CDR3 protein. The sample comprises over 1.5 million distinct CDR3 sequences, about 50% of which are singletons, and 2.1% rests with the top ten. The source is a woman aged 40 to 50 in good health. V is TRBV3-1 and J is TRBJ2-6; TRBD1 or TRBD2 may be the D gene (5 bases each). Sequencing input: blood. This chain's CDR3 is CASSPHLGDGANVLTF. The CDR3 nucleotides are TGTGCCAGCAGCCCCCACCTGGGGGACGGGGCCAACGTCCTGACTTTC.